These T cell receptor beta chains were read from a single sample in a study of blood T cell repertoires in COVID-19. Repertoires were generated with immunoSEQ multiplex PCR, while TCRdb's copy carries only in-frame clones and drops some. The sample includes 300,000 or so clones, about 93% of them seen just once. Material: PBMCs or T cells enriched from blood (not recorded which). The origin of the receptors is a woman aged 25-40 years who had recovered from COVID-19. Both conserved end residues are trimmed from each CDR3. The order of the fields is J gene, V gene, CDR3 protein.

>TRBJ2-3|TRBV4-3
ASSQRGSDTQY
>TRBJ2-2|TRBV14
ASSPLNTGELF
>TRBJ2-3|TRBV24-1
ATSRAGADTQY
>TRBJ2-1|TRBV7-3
ASSPGGGSYNEQF
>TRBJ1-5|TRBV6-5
ASSYWGQANQPQH
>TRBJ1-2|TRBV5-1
ASSLSVSGTGQSH
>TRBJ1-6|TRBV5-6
ASSGDPGGGSPLH
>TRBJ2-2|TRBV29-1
SVASPTQNTGELF
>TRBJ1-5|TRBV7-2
ASSYRGRNSNQPQH
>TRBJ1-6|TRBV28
ASSSTGLGYNSPLH
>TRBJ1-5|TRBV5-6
ASSQGSNQPQH
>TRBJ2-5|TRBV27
ASSFSWGAGAEQTQY
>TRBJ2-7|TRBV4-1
ASSRLAGGTVSYEQY
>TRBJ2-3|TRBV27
ASSLSSGTASTDTQY
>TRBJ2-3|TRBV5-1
ASRRAGFHLNTQY
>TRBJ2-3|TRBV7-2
ASRVAGLTDTQY
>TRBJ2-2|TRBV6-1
ASSERAGDRTGELF
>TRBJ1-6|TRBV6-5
ASGGNSYNSPLH
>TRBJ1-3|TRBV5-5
ASSLVAGSGNTIY
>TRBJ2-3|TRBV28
ASSSQGGTDTQY
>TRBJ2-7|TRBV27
ASSEWGTGTYEQY
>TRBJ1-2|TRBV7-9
ASSQTGGDGYT
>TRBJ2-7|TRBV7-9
ASSLVGAVSYEQY
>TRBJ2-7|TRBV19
ASSRTSGSNNEQY